The sequence of this T cell receptor beta chain was determined in a study of T cells in Graves' hyperthyroidism and ophthalmopathy. Using over 8.5 ml of fresh peripheral blood, PBMCs were prepared. Broader study findings: Most thyroid clonotypes with frequency above 0.001 were detected in blood.

Germline CDR1 is SQVTM and CDR2 is ANQGSEA. The V end lost 6 bases, the J end lost 0 bases, and 8 bases lay between the germline ends. This CDR3 spans 13 amino acids. This clonotype was detected only a few times. The antigen remains unidentified. Amplification targeted TCR beta CDR3 regions from RNA transcripts. With the HTBI primer set, the TCR CDR3 went through a first round of RT-PCR. MiXCR, applied by TCRdb to the multiplex PCR reads, yields one record per CDR3 protein. The profile shows about 550,000 distinct CDR3 sequences, 20% of them singletons. This clonotype was sampled from a man between 18 and 29 years old with Graves' hyperthyroidism. This chain connects TRBV29-1 to TRBJ2-2; D not resolved. The sample was blood. The CDR3 region has the DNA TGCAGCGTGGCCCGGCCGAACACCGGGGAGCTGTTTTTT. This gives the protein CSVARPNTGELFF.